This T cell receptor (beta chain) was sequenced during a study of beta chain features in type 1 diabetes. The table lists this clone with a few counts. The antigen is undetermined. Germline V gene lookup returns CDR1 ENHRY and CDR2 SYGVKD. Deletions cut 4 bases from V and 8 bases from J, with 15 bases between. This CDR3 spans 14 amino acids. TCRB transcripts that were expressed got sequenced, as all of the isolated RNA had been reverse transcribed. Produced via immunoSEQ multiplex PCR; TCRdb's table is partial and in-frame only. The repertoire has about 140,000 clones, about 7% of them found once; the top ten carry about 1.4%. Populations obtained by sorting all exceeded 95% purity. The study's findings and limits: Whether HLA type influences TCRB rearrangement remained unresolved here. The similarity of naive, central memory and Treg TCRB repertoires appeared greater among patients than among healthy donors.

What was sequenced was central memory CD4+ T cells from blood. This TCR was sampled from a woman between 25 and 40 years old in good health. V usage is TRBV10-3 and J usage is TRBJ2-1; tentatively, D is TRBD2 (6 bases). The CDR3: CAISASQTSDEQFF. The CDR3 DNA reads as TGTGCCATCAGTGCCTCCCAGACTAGTGATGAGCAGTTCTTC.